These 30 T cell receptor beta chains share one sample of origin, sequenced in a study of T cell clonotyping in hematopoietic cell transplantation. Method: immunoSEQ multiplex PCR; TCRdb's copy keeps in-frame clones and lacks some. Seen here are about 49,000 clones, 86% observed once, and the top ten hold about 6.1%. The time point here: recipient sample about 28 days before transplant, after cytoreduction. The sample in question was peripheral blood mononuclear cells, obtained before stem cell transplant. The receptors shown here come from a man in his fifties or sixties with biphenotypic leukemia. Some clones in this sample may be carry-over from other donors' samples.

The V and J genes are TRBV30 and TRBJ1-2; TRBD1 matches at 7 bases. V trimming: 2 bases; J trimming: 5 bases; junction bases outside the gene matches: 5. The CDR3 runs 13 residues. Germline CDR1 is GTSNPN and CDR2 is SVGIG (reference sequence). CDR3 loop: CAWSQNRGYGYTF. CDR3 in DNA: TGTGCCTGGAGTCAGAACAGGGGATATGGCTACACCTTC.

The CDR3 DNA follows: TGTGCCAGCAGCCGCCCCGACAGGGAGTACACTGAAGCTTTCTTT. Protein product: CASSRPDREYTEAFF. V gene TRBV5-4 combines with J gene TRBJ1-1, with 7 bases fitting TRBD1. Germline CDR1 reads SGHNT; CDR2 reads YYREEE (reference sequence). The ends lost 4 bases at V and 3 bases at J; junction bases unmatched: 9. This CDR3 comprises 15 residues.

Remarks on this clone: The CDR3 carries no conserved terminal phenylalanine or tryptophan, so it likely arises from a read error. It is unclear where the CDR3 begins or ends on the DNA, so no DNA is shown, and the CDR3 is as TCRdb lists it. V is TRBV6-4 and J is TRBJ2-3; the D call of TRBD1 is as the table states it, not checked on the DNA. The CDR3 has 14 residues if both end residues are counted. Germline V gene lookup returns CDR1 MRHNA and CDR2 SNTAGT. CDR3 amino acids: CASSDGAGGIWWDI.

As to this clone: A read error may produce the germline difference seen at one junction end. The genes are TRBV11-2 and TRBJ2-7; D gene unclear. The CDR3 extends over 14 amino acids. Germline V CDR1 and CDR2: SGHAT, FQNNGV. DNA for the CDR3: TGTGCCAGCAGCTTAGTAGGGCCTTCCTACGAGCAGTATTTC. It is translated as CASSLVGPSYEQYF.

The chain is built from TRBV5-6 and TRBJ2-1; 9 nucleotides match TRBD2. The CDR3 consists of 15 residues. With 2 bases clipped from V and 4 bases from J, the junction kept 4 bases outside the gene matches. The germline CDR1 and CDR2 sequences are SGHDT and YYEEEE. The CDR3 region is CASSLGTSRYNEQFF. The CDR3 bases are TGTGCCAGCAGCTTAGGGACTAGCAGATACAATGAGCAGTTCTTC.

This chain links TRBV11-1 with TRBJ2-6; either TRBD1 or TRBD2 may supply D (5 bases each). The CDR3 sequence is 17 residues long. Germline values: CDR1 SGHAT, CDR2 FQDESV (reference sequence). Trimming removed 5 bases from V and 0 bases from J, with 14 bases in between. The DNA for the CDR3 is TGTGCCAGCAGCCCCGGGACCGGGAACTCTGGGGCCAACGTCCTGACTTTC. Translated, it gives CASSPGTGNSGANVLTF.

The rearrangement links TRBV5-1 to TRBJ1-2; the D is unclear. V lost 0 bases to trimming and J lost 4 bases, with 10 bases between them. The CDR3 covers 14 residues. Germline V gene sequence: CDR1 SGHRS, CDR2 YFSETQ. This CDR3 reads CASSLESRIYGYTF. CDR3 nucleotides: TGCGCCAGCAGCTTGGAGAGCAGGATCTATGGCTACACCTTC.

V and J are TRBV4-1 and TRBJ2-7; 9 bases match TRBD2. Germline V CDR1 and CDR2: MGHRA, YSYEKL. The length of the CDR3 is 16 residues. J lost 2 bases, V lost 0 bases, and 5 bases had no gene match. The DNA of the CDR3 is TGCGCCAGCAGCCAAGATCGGGCTAGCGGGGCCTACGAGCAGTACTTC. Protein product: CASSQDRASGAYEQYF.

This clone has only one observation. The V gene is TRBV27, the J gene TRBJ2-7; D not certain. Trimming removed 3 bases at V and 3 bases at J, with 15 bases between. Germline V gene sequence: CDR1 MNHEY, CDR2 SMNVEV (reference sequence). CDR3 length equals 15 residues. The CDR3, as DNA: TGTGCCAGCAGTTTTATATCCGGAACACTCTACGAGCAGTACTTC. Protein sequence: CASSFISGTLYEQYF.

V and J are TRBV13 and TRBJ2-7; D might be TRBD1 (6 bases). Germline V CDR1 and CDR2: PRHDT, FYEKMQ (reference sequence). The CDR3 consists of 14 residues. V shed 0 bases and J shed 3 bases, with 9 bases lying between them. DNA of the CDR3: TGTGCCAGCAGCTTAGGACAGGGCTTCTACGAGCAGTACTTC. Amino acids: CASSLGQGFYEQYF.

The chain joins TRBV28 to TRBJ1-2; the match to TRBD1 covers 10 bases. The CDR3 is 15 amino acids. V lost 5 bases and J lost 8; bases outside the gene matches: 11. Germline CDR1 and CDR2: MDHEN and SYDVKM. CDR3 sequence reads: CASSARDRGFFGYTF. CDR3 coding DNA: TGTGCCAGCAGTGCCCGGGACAGGGGATTCTTCGGCTACACCTTC.

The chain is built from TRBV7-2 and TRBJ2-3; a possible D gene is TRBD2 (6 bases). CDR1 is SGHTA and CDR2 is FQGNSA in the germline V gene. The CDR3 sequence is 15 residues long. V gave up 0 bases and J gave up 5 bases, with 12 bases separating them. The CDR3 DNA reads TGTGCCAGCAGCTTAGCGGCGGGACGGGAAGATACGCAGTATTTT. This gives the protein CASSLAAGREDTQYF. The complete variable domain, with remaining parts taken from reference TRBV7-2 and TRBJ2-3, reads GAGVSQSPSNKVTEKGKDVELRCDPISGHTALYWYRQSLGQGLEFLIYFQGNSAPDKSGLPSDRFSAERTGGSVSTLTIQRTQQEDSAVYLCASSLAAGREDTQYFGPGTRLTVL.

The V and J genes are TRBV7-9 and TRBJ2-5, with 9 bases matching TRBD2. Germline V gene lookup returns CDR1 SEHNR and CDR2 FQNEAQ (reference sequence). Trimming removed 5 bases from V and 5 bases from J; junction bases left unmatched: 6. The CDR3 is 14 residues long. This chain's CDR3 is CASSRSGSVETQYF. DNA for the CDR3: TGTGCCAGCAGCCGTAGCGGGAGTGTGGAGACCCAGTACTTC. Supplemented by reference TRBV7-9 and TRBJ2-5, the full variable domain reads DTGVSQNPRHKITKRGQNVTFRCDPISEHNRLYWYRQTLGQGPEFLTYFQNEAQLEKSRLLSDRFSAERPKGSFSTLEIQRTEQGDSAMYLCASSRSGSVETQYFGPGTRLLVL.

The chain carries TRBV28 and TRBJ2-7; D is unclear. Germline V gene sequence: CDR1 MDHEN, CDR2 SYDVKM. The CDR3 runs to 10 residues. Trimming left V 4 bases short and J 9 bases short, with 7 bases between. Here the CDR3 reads CASSSRWQYF. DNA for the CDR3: TGTGCCAGCAGTTCTCGCTGGCAGTACTTC.

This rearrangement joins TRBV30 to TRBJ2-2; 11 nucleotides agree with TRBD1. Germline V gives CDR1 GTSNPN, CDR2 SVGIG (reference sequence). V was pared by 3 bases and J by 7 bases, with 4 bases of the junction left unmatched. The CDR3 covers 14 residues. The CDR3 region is CAWSEGQGVGELFF. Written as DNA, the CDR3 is TGTGCCTGGAGCGAGGGACAGGGGGTCGGGGAGCTGTTTTTT.

This CDR3 is CASSKGQGGYTDTQYF. In nucleotides, the CDR3 is TGCGCCAGCAGCAAAGGACAGGGGGGGTATACAGATACGCAGTATTTT. The V call is TRBV5-1, the J call TRBJ2-3; TRBD1 matches 10 bases. The CDR3 is 16 residues long. Trimming at V came to 4 bases and at J to 3 bases, leaving 8 bases not matched to a gene. In germline, CDR1 is SGHRS, CDR2 YFSETQ.

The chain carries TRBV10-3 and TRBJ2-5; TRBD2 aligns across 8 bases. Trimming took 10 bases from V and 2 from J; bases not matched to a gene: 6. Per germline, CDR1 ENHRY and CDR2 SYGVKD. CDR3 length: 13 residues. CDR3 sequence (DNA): TGTGCCACCGCGGGAGGCGCGCAAGAGACCCAGTACTTC. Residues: CATAGGAQETQYF.

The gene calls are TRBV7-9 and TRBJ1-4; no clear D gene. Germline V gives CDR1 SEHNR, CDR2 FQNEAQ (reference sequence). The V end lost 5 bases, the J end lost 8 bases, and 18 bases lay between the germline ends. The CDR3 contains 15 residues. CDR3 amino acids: CASSPYMAGLEKLFF. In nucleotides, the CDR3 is TGTGCCAGCAGCCCCTATATGGCCGGCCTGGAAAAACTGTTTTTT.

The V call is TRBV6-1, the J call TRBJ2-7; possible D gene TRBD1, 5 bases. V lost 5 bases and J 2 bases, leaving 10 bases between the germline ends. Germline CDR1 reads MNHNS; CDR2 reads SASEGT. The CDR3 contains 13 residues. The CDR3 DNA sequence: TGTGCCAGCAGTAGGCAGGGCCCCTACGAGCAGTACTTC. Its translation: CASSRQGPYEQYF.

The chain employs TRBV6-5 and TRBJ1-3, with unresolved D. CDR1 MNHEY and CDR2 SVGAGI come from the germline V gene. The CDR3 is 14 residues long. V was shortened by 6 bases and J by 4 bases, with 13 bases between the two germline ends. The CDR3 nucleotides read TGTGCCAGCAGCCAGATTCCCCAGGGAAACACCATATATTTT. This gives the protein CASSQIPQGNTIYF.

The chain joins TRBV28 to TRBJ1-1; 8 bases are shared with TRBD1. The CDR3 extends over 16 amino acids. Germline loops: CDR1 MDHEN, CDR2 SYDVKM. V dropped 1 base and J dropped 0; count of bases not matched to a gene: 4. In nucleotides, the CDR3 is TGTGCCAGCAGTTTATACGGGGACAGGATGAACACTGAAGCTTTCTTT. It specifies CASSLYGDRMNTEAFF.

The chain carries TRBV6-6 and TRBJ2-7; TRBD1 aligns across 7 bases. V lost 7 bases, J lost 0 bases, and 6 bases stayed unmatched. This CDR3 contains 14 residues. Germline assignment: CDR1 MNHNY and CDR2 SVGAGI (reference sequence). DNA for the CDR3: TGTGCCAGCAAAAGGGGGACAGACTCCTACGAGCAGTACTTC. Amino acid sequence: CASKRGTDSYEQYF.

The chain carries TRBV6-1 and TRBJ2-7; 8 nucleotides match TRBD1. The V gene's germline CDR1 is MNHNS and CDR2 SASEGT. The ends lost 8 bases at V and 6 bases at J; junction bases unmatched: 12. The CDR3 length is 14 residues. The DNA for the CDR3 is TGTGCCAGCTCCCTCGGACAGGGTCTCCGCGAGCAGTACTTC. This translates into CASSLGQGLREQYF.

CDR3 protein: CASSSTPGQLYEQYF. The CDR3 region has the DNA TGCGCCAGCAGCTCAACCCCGGGGCAGCTCTACGAGCAGTACTTC. The chain combines TRBV5-1 with TRBJ2-7; tentatively, D is TRBD1 or TRBD2 (5 bases each). CDR3 length equals 15 residues. V lost 3 bases and J lost 3, with 16 bases in between. Germline V gene lookup returns CDR1 SGHRS and CDR2 YFSETQ.

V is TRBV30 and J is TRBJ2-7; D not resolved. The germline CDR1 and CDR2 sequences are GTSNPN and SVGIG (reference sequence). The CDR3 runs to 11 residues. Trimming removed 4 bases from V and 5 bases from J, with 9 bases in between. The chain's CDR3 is CAWTEGHEQYF. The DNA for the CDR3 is TGTGCCTGGACGGAAGGTCACGAGCAGTACTTC.

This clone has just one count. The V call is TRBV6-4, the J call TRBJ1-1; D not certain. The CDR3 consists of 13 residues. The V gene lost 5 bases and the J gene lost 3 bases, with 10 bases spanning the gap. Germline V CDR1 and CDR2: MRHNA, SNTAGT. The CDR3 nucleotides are TGTGCCAGCAGTAATAGGATTGACACTGAAGCTTTCTTT. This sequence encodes CASSNRIDTEAFF.

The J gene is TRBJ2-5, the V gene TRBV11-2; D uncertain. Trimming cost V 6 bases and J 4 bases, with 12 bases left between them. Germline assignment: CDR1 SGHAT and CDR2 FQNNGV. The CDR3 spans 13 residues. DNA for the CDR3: TGTGCCAGCAGTTCGCCCTACGCAGAGACCCAGTACTTC. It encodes CASSSPYAETQYF.

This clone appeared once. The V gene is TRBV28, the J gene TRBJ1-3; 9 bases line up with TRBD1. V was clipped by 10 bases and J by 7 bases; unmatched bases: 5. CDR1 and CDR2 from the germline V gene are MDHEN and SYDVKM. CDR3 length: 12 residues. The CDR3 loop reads CATTDRGNTIYF. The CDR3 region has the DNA TGTGCCACCACCGACAGGGGGAACACCATATATTTT. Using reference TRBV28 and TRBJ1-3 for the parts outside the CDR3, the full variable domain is DVKVTQSSRYLVKRTGEKVFLECVQDMDHENMFWYRQDPGLGLRLIYFSYDVKMKEKGDIPEGYSVSREKKERFSLILESASTNQTSMYLCATTDRGNTIYFGEGSWLTVV.

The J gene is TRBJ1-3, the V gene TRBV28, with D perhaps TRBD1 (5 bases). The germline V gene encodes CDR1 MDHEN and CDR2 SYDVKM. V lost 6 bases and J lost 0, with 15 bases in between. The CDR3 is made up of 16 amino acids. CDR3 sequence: CASRTGTVNSGNTIYF. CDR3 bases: TGTGCCAGCAGGACGGGGACCGTTAACTCTGGAAACACCATATATTTT.

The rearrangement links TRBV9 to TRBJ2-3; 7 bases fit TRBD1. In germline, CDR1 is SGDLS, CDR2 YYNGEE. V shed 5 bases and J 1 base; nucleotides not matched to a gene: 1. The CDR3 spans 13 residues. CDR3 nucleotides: TGTGCCAGCAGTGGGACAGGCACAGATACGCAGTATTTT. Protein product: CASSGTGTDTQYF. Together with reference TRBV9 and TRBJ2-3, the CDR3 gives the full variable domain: DSGVTQTPKHLITATGQRVTLRCSPRSGDLSVYWYQQSLDQGLQFLIQYYNGEERAKGNILERFSAQQFPDLHSELNLSSLELGDSALYFCASSGTGTDTQYFGPGTRLTVL.